Listed here are 27 T cell receptor beta chains from one sample, sequenced in a study of T cell repertoires in cytomegalovirus infection. TCRdb fed the reads into MiXCR, producing one record per CDR3 protein. The repertoire has about 340,000 distinct CDR3 sequences, under 35% of them found once; the top ten carry 20%. These receptors have no known antigen. Sequenced here: cultured PBMCs, sampled from culture after CMV antigen stimulation. The receptors originated from a human donor in good health (CMV status not recorded). Some clones in this sample may be carry-over from other donors' samples.

The chain uses TRBV29-1 and TRBJ1-2; 10 nucleotides match TRBD1. The V gene end was trimmed by 4 bases and the J gene end by 7 bases; junction bases not matched to a gene: 3. The length of the CDR3 is 12 residues. The germline CDR1 and CDR2 sequences are SQVTM and ANQGSEA. CDR3 bases: TGCAGCGTTGCGGACAGGGGGTCTGGCTACACCTTC. It is translated as CSVADRGSGYTF. Full variable domain (rest looked up from reference TRBV29-1 and TRBJ1-2): SAVISQKPSRDICQRGTSLTIQCQVDSQVTMMFWYRQQPGQSLTLIATANQGSEATYESGFVIDKFPISRPNLTFSTLTVSNMSPEDSSIYLCSVADRGSGYTFGSGTRLTVV.

The J gene is TRBJ2-4, the V gene TRBV7-9, with D possibly being TRBD2 (5 bases). Germline-derived CDR1 and CDR2 are SEHNR and FQNEAQ (reference sequence). V shed 1 base and J shed 9 bases, with 13 bases lying between them. The CDR3 length is 14 residues. The chain's CDR3 is CASSLGGRGGIQYF. In DNA, the CDR3 is TGTGCCAGCAGCTTAGGGGGTCGGGGTGGCATTCAGTACTTC.

The CDR3 DNA is TGTGCCAGCAGCTTAAATAGCGGGAGTGGGGATACGCAGTATTTT. Translated, it gives CASSLNSGSGDTQYF. The chain is built from TRBV7-2 and TRBJ2-3; 9 nucleotides line up with TRBD2. The V gene end was trimmed by 2 bases and the J gene end by 6 bases; junction bases not matched to a gene: 6. The germline CDR1 and CDR2 sequences are SGHTA and FQGNSA. The CDR3 runs 15 residues. The complete variable domain, with remaining parts taken from reference TRBV7-2 and TRBJ2-3, reads GAGVSQSPSNKVTEKGKDVELRCDPISGHTALYWYRQSLGQGLEFLIYFQGNSAPDKSGLPSDRFSAERTGGSVSTLTIQRTQQEDSAVYLCASSLNSGSGDTQYFGPGTRLTVL.

V gene TRBV29-1 combines with J gene TRBJ1-1; no clear D gene. Trimming cost V 6 bases and J 3 bases, with 20 bases left between them. The V gene's germline CDR1 is SQVTM and CDR2 ANQGSEA. The CDR3 runs 15 residues. The CDR3 coding sequence is TGCAGCGTCGCTGGCGAGGCCCAGCGGGACACTGAAGCTTTCTTT. This sequence encodes CSVAGEAQRDTEAFF.

The chain is built from TRBV20-1 and TRBJ1-6; possibly TRBD1 for D (6 bases). Germline V gene data show CDR1 as DFQATT and CDR2 as SNEGSKA (reference sequence). The CDR3 loop spans 16 amino acids. Trimming left V 3 bases short and J 9 bases short, with 21 bases between. The CDR3 sequence is CSAREGHTGTGSPLHF. DNA for the CDR3: TGCAGTGCTAGGGAGGGACATACAGGGACGGGTTCACCCCTCCACTTT.

This clonotype was recorded a few times. The chain is built from TRBV20-1 and TRBJ1-4, with 12 positions matching TRBD1. The CDR3 consists of 17 residues. CDR1 and CDR2 (germline): DFQATT, SNEGSKA (reference sequence). V trimming: 3 bases; J trimming: 3 bases; junction bases outside the gene matches: 8. The CDR3 nucleotides read TGCAGTGCTAGGCCGGGACAGGGGGCCGGAGCTAATGAAAAACTGTTTTTT. The encoded protein is CSARPGQGAGANEKLFF.

This clonotype was recorded a few times. The chain carries TRBV7-6 and TRBJ2-2; possibly TRBD2 for D (5 bases). CDR1 is SGHVS, CDR2 FNYEAQ, per germline. V dropped 5 bases and J dropped 4 bases, with 14 bases sitting between them. This CDR3 has 15 amino acids. This chain's CDR3 is CASSPRKAGTGELFF. CDR3 DNA sequence: TGTGCCAGCAGCCCCCGCAAGGCGGGCACCGGGGAGCTGTTTTTT.

At least ten counts were recorded for this clonotype. V and J are TRBV12-3 or TRBV12-4 and TRBJ2-1; D is unresolved. The CDR3 spans 14 residues. The V and J ends lost 10 bases and 0 bases respectively, with 13 bases between them. This CDR3 reads CATIGESSYNEQFF. The CDR3 nucleotides read TGTGCCACCATAGGTGAGAGCTCCTACAATGAGCAGTTCTTC.

This clonotype was found a few times. The V and J genes are TRBV11-2 and TRBJ2-2; D remains ambiguous. Trimming shortened V by 5 bases and J by 0 bases, and 13 bases separated the two germline ends. Germline-derived CDR1 and CDR2 are SGHAT and FQNNGV. The CDR3 is made up of 16 amino acids. The CDR3 nucleotides are TGTGCCAGCAGCCGAACAGTGGGTCCGAACACCGGGGAGCTGTTTTTT. Translated: CASSRTVGPNTGELFF.

This clonotype showed up just once. The chain couples TRBV10-3 to TRBJ1-1; possible D gene TRBD1, 5 bases. The CDR3 totals 12 residues. Germline V gene sequence: CDR1 ENHRY, CDR2 SYGVKD. V shed 5 bases and J shed 5 bases, with 9 bases lying between them. CDR3 DNA sequence: TGTGCCATCAGTCCCGGGGGAACTGAAGCTTTCTTT. Protein: CAISPGGTEAFF.

This chain uses TRBV2 with TRBJ2-2; D perhaps matches TRBD2 (5 bases). Germline loops: CDR1 SNHLY, CDR2 FYNNEI. Trimming removed 7 bases at V and 6 bases at J, with 12 bases between. The CDR3 loop spans 13 amino acids. CDR3 loop: CASMQGGSGELFF. CDR3 DNA sequence: TGTGCCAGCATGCAAGGAGGCTCCGGGGAGCTGTTTTTT. Filled out from reference TRBV2 and TRBJ2-2, the complete variable domain reads EPEVTQTPSHQVTQMGQEVILRCVPISNHLYFYWYRQILGQKVEFLVSFYNNEISEKSEIFDDQFSVERPDGSNFTLKIRSTKLEDSAMYFCASMQGGSGELFFGEGSRLTVL.

At least ten counts were recorded for this clonotype. Compared with germline, one end of the junction differs, possibly owing to a read error. The rearrangement joins TRBV7-7 to TRBJ2-2, with TRBD2 identical over 7 bases. Germline V gives CDR1 SSHAT, CDR2 FNYEAQ (reference sequence). The CDR3 has 14 residues. CDR3 loop: CASSIGLGAGELFF. Written as DNA, the CDR3 is TGTGCTAGCAGCATCGGACTAGGGGCTGGGGAGCTGTTTTTT.

CDR3 sequence reads: CSARDLQGNTEAFF. In DNA form, the CDR3 reads TGCAGTGCTAGAGATTTACAGGGTAATACTGAAGCTTTCTTT. The rearrangement uses TRBV20-1 and TRBJ1-1; D possibly corresponds to TRBD1 (6 bases). Germline CDR1 is DFQATT and CDR2 is SNEGSKA (reference sequence). The CDR3 runs to 14 residues. Trimming left V 0 bases short and J 5 bases short, with 13 bases between.

This clonotype was picked up a small number of times. The V gene is TRBV12-3 or TRBV12-4, the J gene TRBJ1-3; D unresolved. CDR3 length: 16 amino acids. Trimming took off 5 bases at V and 4 bases at J, with 18 bases between the two ends. The CDR3: CASSPPALSLGNTIYF. DNA of the CDR3: TGTGCCAGCAGTCCACCAGCTCTGAGCCTCGGAAACACCATATATTTT.

The rearrangement joins TRBV15 to TRBJ1-2; 11 nucleotides match TRBD1. Trimming removed 5 bases from V and 4 bases from J; junction bases left unmatched: 3. Germline CDR1 and CDR2: LNHNV and YYDKDF (reference sequence). The CDR3 length is 14 residues. CDR3 protein: CATSRGTGGYGYTF. Here the CDR3 DNA reads TGTGCCACCAGCCGCGGGACAGGGGGCTATGGCTACACCTTC.

This clonotype was found a few times. V is TRBV28 and J is TRBJ1-2; no firm D call. In germline, CDR1 is MDHEN, CDR2 SYDVKM. Deletions cut 3 bases from V and 0 bases from J, with 8 bases between. This CDR3 region has 14 residues. The CDR3, as DNA: TGTGCCAGCAGTTTGTTGACGGCTAACTATGGCTACACCTTC. Its protein product is CASSLLTANYGYTF.

The V call is TRBV19, the J call TRBJ2-2, with a possible D match to TRBD1 (5 bases). Trimming took 7 bases from V and 0 from J, leaving 15 bases between them. Germline-derived CDR1 and CDR2 are LNHDA and SQIVND (reference sequence). The CDR3 runs 16 residues. The CDR3 DNA reads as TGTGCCAGTATAACAAGGGGTCGGCCGAACACCGGGGAGCTGTTTTTT. As protein: CASITRGRPNTGELFF.

This clonotype was seen more than once but under ten times. The chain joins TRBV12-3 or TRBV12-4 to TRBJ1-5; D gene ambiguous. V gave up 5 bases and J gave up 9 bases, with 17 bases separating them. There are 14 residues in the CDR3. CDR3 loop: CASSIRALRSPQHF. In DNA, the CDR3 is TGTGCCAGCAGTATCCGGGCCCTCAGATCGCCCCAGCATTTT.

This clonotype has a handful of counts. The chain is built from TRBV5-6 and TRBJ2-7, with 7 bases fitting TRBD1. CDR3 length: 14 residues. CDR1 SGHDT and CDR2 YYEEEE come from the germline V gene. J was trimmed by 2 bases and V by 4 bases; bases with no gene match: 6. The CDR3: CASSQQGRTYEQYF. The CDR3, as DNA: TGTGCCAGCAGCCAACAGGGGCGAACCTACGAGCAGTACTTC.

This clonotype was seen more than once but under ten times. This chain links TRBV19 with TRBJ2-1, with D hard to call. CDR1 and CDR2 (germline): LNHDA, SQIVND (reference sequence). V gave up 3 bases and J gave up 6 bases, with 9 bases separating them. The CDR3 is made up of 13 amino acids. In nucleotides, the CDR3 is TGTGCCAGTAGTATCATGGGTCTCAATGAGCAGTTCTTC. Translating gives CASSIMGLNEQFF.

The V gene is TRBV20-1, the J gene TRBJ1-1, with a weak D call TRBD1 (5 bases). Germline V CDR1 and CDR2: DFQATT, SNEGSKA (reference sequence). V was cut by 4 bases and J by 0 bases, with 9 bases left in between. This CDR3 comprises 13 residues. The CDR3 spells CSAKGTVNTEAFF. CDR3 DNA sequence: TGCAGTGCTAAAGGGACGGTGAACACTGAAGCTTTCTTT.

The chain employs TRBV7-9 and TRBJ2-1, with 9 bases aligning to TRBD2. The J segment lost 0 bases and the V segment lost 6 bases, leaving 9 bases of the junction unmatched. Germline assignment: CDR1 SEHNR and CDR2 FQNEAQ (reference sequence). The CDR3 totals 17 residues. The CDR3 DNA is TGTGCCAGCAGGCCGGCTAGCGGGGTGCACTCCTACAATGAGCAGTTCTTC. Its protein product is CASRPASGVHSYNEQFF.

The chain recombines TRBV4-2 with TRBJ1-2; D not certain. The germline V gene has CDR1 LGHNA and CDR2 YNFKEQ. The CDR3 loop spans 15 amino acids. V gave up 2 bases and J gave up 3 bases, with 13 bases separating them. CDR3 sequence: CASSQMGLADYGYTF. CDR3 sequence (DNA): TGTGCCAGCAGCCAAATGGGCCTCGCCGACTATGGCTACACCTTC.

The chain has TRBV6-1 and TRBJ1-2, with TRBD1 as a possible D gene (5 bases). This CDR3 contains 15 residues. V lost 1 base and J 0 bases, leaving 9 bases between the germline ends. Germline V gene data show CDR1 as MNHNS and CDR2 as SASEGT. The CDR3 reads CASSEDRRANYGYTF. CDR3 nucleotides: TGTGCCAGCAGTGAAGACAGGCGAGCTAACTATGGCTACACCTTC.

This clonotype occurred a few times. The chain has TRBV6-6 and TRBJ1-1; possible D gene TRBD1, 6 bases. The V end was cut by 2 bases, the J end by 6 bases, with 16 bases between. The CDR3 has 15 amino acids. Germline V gene data show CDR1 as MNHNY and CDR2 as SVGAGI (reference sequence). The CDR3 nucleotides read TGTGCCAGCAGTTACCTCGAGGGGGGGGGAGCTGAAGCTTTCTTT. Translating gives CASSYLEGGGAEAFF.

This clonotype was counted a few times. The chain carries TRBV20-1 and TRBJ1-5, with D perhaps TRBD1 (5 bases). Trimming left V 4 bases short and J 7 bases short, with 11 bases between. The germline V gene encodes CDR1 DFQATT and CDR2 SNEGSKA (reference sequence). This CDR3 spans 12 amino acids. The CDR3 spells CSAKGAGQPQHF. In nucleotides, the CDR3 is TGCAGTGCTAAAGGGGCGGGGCAGCCCCAGCATTTT.

The chain combines TRBV12-3 or TRBV12-4 with TRBJ1-2; a weak D match, TRBD1 (5 bases). The CDR3 sequence is 15 residues long. V shed 3 bases and J shed 0 bases, with 11 bases lying between them. The CDR3 DNA sequence: TGTGCCAGCAGTTTGGGTGGGGCGCCTAACTATGGCTACACCTTC. As protein: CASSLGGAPNYGYTF.